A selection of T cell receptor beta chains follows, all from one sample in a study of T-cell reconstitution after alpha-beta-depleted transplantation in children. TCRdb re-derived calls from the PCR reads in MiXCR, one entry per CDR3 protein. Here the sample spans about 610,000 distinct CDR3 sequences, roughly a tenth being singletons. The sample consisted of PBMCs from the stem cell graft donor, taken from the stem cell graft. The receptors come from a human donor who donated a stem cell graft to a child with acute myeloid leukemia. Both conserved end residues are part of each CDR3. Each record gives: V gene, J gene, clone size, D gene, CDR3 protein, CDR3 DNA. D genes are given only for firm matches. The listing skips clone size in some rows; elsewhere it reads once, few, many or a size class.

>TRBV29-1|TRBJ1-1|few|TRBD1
CSVMTGGLPEAFF
TGCAGCGTAATGACAGGGGGCCTTCCTGAAGCTTTCTTT
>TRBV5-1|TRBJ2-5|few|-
CASSRSGSGSGETQYF
TGCGCCAGCAGCCGATCTGGTAGCGGCAGCGGAGAGACCCAGTACTTC
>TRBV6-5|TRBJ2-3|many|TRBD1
CASSYGDRAHTDTQYF
TGTGCCAGCAGTTACGGTGACAGGGCCCACACAGATACGCAGTATTTT
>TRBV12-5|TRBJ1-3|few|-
CASETDSGNTIYF
TGTGCTAGTGAGACCGACTCTGGAAACACCATATATTTT
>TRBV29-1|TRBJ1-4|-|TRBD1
CSVLSQGANEKLFF
TGCAGCGTCCTATCCCAGGGGGCAAATGAAAAACTGTTTTTT
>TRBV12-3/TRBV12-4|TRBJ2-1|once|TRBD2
CASSPSGKGNDEQFF
TGTGCCAGCAGTCCTAGCGGGAAGGGGAACGATGAGCAGTTCTTC
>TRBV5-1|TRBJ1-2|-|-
CASSLGQSTYGYTF
TGCGCCAGCAGCTTGGGACAGAGTACCTATGGCTACACCTTC
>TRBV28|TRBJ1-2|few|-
CASIGLGSGANYGYTF
TGTGCCAGCATTGGTCTGGGGTCGGGCGCCAACTATGGCTACACCTTC
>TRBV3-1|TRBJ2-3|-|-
CASRNRDMQYF
TGTGCCAGCAGGAACAGGGATATGCAGTATTTT
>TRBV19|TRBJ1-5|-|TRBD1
CASSINRGLNQPQHF
TGTGCCAGTAGTATCAACAGGGGGTTAAACCAGCCCCAGCATTTT
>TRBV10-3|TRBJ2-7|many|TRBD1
CAISPGQGGYEQYF
TGTGCCATCAGTCCGGGACAGGGGGGGTACGAGCAGTACTTC
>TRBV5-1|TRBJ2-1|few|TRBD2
CASSLVVAGSNEQFF
TGCGCCAGCAGCTTGGTAGTAGCGGGTTCCAATGAGCAGTTCTTC
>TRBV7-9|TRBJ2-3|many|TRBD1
CASSSGQVSTDTQYF
TGTGCCAGCAGCTCGGGACAGGTTAGCACAGATACGCAGTATTTT
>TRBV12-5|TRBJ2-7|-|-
CASEGLLDYEQYF
TGTGCTAGTGAGGGGCTCCTTGACTACGAGCAGTACTTC
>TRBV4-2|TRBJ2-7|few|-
CASRPSRLSSYEQYF
TGTGCCAGCAGACCAAGCCGACTAAGCTCCTACGAGCAGTACTTC
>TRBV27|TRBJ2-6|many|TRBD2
CASSPILAGVYGANVLTF
TGTGCCAGCAGTCCTATCCTCGCGGGAGTTTACGGGGCCAACGTCCTGACTTTC
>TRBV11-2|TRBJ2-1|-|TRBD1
CASRRDRGHEQFF
TGTGCCAGCCGAAGGGACAGGGGGCATGAGCAGTTCTTC
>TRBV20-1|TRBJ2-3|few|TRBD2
CSASRGGRENTQYF
TGCAGTGCTAGTCGCGGCGGGAGGGAAAATACGCAGTATTTT
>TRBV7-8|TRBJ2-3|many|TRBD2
CASSLGAGGPDTQYF
TGTGCCAGCAGCCTCGGGGCGGGAGGGCCAGATACGCAGTATTTT
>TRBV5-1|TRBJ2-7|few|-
CASSLGIRVDEQYF
TGCGCCAGCAGCTTGGGTATTCGGGTCGACGAGCAGTACTTC
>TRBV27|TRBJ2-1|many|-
CASSPWTQSYNEQFF
TGTGCCAGCAGTCCATGGACACAATCCTACAATGAGCAGTTCTTC
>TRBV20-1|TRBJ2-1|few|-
CSANGLRAPTYNEQFF
TGCAGTGCTAATGGACTCCGGGCCCCCACCTACAATGAGCAGTTCTTC
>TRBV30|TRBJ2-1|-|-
CAWRDRDGPLF
TGTGCCTGGAGAGATCGGGACGGGCCTTTATTC
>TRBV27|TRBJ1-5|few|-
CASSLNTPSFNQPQHF
TGTGCCAGCAGTTTGAACACCCCTTCGTTCAATCAGCCCCAGCATTTT
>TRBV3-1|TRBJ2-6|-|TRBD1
CASSQKRGGSGGATFGANVLTF
TGTGCCAGCAGCCAAAAACGAGGGGGATCAGGGGGCGCGACTTTTGGGGCCAACGTCCTGACTTTC
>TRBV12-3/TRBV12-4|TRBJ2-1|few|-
CASSPPLGGSYNEQFF
TGTGCCAGCAGCCCCCCGCTTGGAGGTTCCTACAATGAGCAGTTCTTC
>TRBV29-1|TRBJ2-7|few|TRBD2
CSVRLAGRPPYEQYF
TGCAGCGTCCGACTAGCGGGCCGACCCCCCTACGAGCAGTACTTC
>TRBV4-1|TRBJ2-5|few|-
CASSRFMQGRLQETQYF
TGCGCCAGCAGCCGATTCATGCAGGGGAGACTCCAAGAGACCCAGTACTTC
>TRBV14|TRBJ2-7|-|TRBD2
CASSHRTSGSSYEQYF
TGTGCCAGCAGCCACCGGACTAGCGGGAGCTCCTACGAGCAGTACTTC
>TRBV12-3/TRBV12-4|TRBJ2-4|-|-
CASSLIWEAKNIQYF
TGTGCCAGCAGTTTAATATGGGAAGCCAAAAACATTCAGTACTTC
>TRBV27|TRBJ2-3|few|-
CASSWITGISTDTQYF
TGTGCCAGCAGTTGGATTACAGGGATCAGCACAGATACGCAGTATTTT
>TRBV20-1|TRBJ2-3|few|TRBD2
CSAPPGGGREGDTQYF
TGCAGTGCTCCCCCCGGGGGAGGGAGAGAGGGAGATACGCAGTATTTT
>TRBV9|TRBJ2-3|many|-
CASSVDSGSTDTQYF
TGTGCCAGCAGCGTAGACAGCGGTAGCACAGATACGCAGTATTTT
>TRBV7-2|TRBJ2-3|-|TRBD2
CASSAMTSGSTDTQYF
TGTGCCAGCAGCGCTATGACTAGCGGGAGTACAGATACGCAGTATTTT
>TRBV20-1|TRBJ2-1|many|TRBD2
CSASSNPTGASGSHEQFF
TGCAGTGCTAGCAGTAACCCCACAGGGGCTAGCGGGAGCCATGAGCAGTTCTTC
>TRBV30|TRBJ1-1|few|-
CAVDRNTEAFF
TGTGCCGTTGACAGGAACACTGAAGCTTTCTTT
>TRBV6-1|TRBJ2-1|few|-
CASSLLRGRSGEQFF
TGTGCCAGCAGCCTACTTAGGGGGAGATCTGGTGAGCAGTTCTTC